The T cell receptor beta chain under discussion was sequenced for a study of long-term antiretroviral therapy in people with HIV. Researchers ran immunoSEQ v3.0 at survey level. The method was immunoSEQ multiplex PCR; TCRdb's version includes in-frame clones alone and lacks a portion of them. The sample includes 27,000 or so clones, roughly 80% seen only once; the top ten take about 10%. Clinicians in the United States treated all participants with HIV. The CDR3 sequence is 16 residues long. V shed 5 bases and J shed 7 bases, with 20 bases lying between them. Germline CDR1 is MGHRA and CDR2 is YSYEKL.

The specimen was unsorted PBMCs, collected 0.8 years before starting antiretroviral therapy. The rearrangement links TRBV4-1 to TRBJ1-4; D is uncertain. This receptor was obtained from a young man with HIV. CDR3 sequence (DNA): TGCGCCAGCAGCAGTCGGTCCGGGTTCATAATTGAAAAACTGTTTTTT. It encodes CASSSRSGFIIEKLFF.